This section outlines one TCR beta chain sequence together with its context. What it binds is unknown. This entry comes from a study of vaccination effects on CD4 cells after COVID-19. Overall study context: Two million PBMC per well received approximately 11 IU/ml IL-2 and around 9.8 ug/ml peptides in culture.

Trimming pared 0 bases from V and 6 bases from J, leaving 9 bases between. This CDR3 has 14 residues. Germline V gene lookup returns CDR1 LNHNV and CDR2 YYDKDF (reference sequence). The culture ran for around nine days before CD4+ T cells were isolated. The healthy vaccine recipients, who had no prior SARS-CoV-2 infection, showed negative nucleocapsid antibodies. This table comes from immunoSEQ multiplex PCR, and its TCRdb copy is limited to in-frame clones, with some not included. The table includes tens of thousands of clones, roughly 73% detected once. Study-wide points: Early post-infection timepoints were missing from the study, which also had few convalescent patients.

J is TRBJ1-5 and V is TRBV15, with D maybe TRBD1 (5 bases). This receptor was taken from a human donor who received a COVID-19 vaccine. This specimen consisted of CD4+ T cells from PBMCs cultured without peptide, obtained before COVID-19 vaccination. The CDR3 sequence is CATSRDRGGQPQHF. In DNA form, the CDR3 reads TGTGCCACCAGCAGAGATCGGGGGGGTCAGCCCCAGCATTTT.